This TCR beta chain was sequenced in a study of T cells in Graves' hyperthyroidism and ophthalmopathy. Amplified regions were TCR beta CDR3 sequences from RNA transcripts. Initially, a first-round RT-PCR of the TCR CDR3 employed the HTBI primer set. TCRdb used MiXCR to reprocess the multiplex PCR reads, holding one entry per CDR3 protein. This table holds about 260,000 distinct CDR3 sequences, roughly 20% found once. V was clipped by 5 bases and J by 3 bases, with 16 bases between them. Germline V gene data show CDR1 as LNHDA and CDR2 as SQIVND (reference sequence). This CDR3 is built from 15 residues.

The material sequenced was blood. This sequence joins TRBV19 and TRBJ1-1, with D possibly being TRBD1 (5 bases). The TCR comes from a young man with Graves' ophthalmopathy. The CDR3 is CASSVRQGVDTEAFF. The CDR3, as DNA: TGTGCCAGTAGTGTCCGCCAGGGAGTGGACACTGAAGCTTTCTTT.